The TCR beta chain described here comes from a study of T cells after yellow fever vaccination. General study results and limits: Post-booster repertoires again held most primary-vaccination clones (just under 97% CD4, over 80% CD8).

The CDR3 spans 18 residues. V lost 5 bases to trimming and J lost 9 bases; unmatched junction nucleotides: 19. Germline CDR1 and CDR2: MNHEY and SVGAGI. This clonotype appeared a few times. Its specificity is unknown. MiXCR was run by TCRdb on the 5' RACE reads, yielding one entry per CDR3 protein. The sample gives just under 600,000 distinct CDR3 sequences, less than 15% of which show up once; over 13% is in the top ten. The clonotype was recovered from a young man who received the YFV17D yellow fever vaccine. This rearrangement joins TRBV6-5 to TRBJ2-1; 10 bases match TRBD2. Sequencing used PBMCs, obtained on the day of the yellow fever booster vaccination. DNA of the CDR3: TGTGCCAGCAGTAACGGTGGAGTGTGGCTAGCGGGAGTGGGTGAGCAGTTCTTC. Protein sequence: CASSNGGVWLAGVGEQFF.